The following is a T cell receptor (beta chain) sequence with its context. The assay was immunoSEQ multiplex PCR, and TCRdb's table has in-frame clones only and misses some. This sample carries over 2 million clones, 85% to 95% of them seen once, and the ten largest clones take around 0.13%. These data belong to a study of shared clonotypes between healthy human individuals. Germline CDR1 and CDR2: KGHSH and LQKENI. The CDR3 is 17 amino acids. The V gene end was trimmed by 0 bases and the J gene end by 2 bases; junction bases not matched to a gene: 4. The TCR comes from a man younger than 35 in good health. The genes are TRBV18 and TRBJ2-3; TRBD1 agrees at 11 bases. Material: naive CD4+ T cells sorted from blood. Subset defined: CD45RA+ positively selected. The CDR3 region is CASSPPGQGVFTDTQYF. The CDR3 DNA reads TGTGCCAGCTCACCACCGGGACAGGGGGTATTCACAGATACGCAGTATTTT.